This TCR beta chain was identified during a study of identical twins. This CDR3 region has 15 residues. The germline V and J ends were trimmed by 5 bases and 4 bases, with 14 bases remaining between them. Germline V gene sequence: CDR1 SGHNT, CDR2 YENEEA. TCRdb passed the 5' RACE reads through MiXCR, listing each CDR3 protein once. The data hold 600,000 to 850,000 distinct CDR3 sequences, with roughly 18% observed a single time. Another study also made use of these data, one on T cells expressing NK-cell markers.

The sample consisted of PBMCs. This chain links TRBV11-3 with TRBJ2-2; D remains ambiguous. The source of this sequence is a woman aged 18-29 years in good health. CDR3 in amino acids: CASSPLFSGTGELFF. In DNA, the CDR3 is TGTGCCAGCAGCCCCCTCTTCTCAGGCACCGGGGAGCTGTTTTTT.